This record covers a single T cell receptor beta chain. Its antigen is unidentified. The CDR3 is made up of 13 amino acids. V was pared by 4 bases and J by 4 bases, with 11 bases between. Germline V gene sequence: CDR1 SGDLS, CDR2 YYNGEE. This entry is derived from a study of T cell responses to AZD1222 COVID-19 vaccine. Study-wide context: Pooling of second doses given at about 4 or about 12 weeks was done. Study findings and constraints: Seropositive at baseline were only a handful of AZD1222 recipients. As reported, nearly half of all spike-specific TCRs target variant regions that are unmutated. Most donors were white British, females outnumbered males, and clonal diversity was possibly underestimated.

Generated by immunoSEQ multiplex PCR, the TCRdb table keeps only in-frame clones and is missing some. The profile covers approximately 140,000 clones, with more than 85% appearing a single time and about 1.5% taken by the ten largest. This sequence originates from an adult in good health. The sequencing used peripheral blood, collected on day 0 of AZD1222 vaccination. The chain joins TRBV9 to TRBJ1-2; D remains unclear. CDR3 in amino acids: CASSKDPGYGYTF. The CDR3 coding sequence is TGTGCCAGCAGCAAAGACCCCGGCTATGGCTACACCTTC.